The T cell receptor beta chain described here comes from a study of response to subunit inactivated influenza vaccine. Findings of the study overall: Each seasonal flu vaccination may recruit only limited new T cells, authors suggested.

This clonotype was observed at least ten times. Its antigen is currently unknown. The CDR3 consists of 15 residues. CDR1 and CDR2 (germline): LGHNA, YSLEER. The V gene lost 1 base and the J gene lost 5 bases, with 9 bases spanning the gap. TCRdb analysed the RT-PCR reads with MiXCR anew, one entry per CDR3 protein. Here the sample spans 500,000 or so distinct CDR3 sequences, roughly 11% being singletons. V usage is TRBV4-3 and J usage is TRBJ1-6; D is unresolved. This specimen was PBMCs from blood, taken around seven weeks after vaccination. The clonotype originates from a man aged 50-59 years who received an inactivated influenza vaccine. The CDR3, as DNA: TGCGCCAGCAGCCAAGGGTACCAGGATAATTCACCCCTCCACTTT. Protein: CASSQGYQDNSPLHF.